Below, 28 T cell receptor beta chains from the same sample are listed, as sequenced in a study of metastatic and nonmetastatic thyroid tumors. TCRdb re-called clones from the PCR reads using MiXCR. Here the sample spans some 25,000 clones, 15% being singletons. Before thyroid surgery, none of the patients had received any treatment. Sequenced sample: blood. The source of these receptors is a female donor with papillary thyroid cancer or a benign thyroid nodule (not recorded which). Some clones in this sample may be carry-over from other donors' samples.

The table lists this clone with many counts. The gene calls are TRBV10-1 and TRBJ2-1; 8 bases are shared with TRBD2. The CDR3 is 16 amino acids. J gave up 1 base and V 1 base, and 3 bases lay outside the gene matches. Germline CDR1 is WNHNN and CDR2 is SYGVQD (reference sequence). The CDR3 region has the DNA TGCGCCAGCAGTGAGTTGGGACTAGATTCCTACAATGAGCAGTTCTTC. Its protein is CASSELGLDSYNEQFF.

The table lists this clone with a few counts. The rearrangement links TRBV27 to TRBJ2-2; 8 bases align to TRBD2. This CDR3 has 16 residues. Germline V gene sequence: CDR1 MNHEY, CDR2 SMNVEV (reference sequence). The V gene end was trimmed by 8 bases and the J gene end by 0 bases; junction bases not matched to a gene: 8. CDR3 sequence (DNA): TGTGCCAGCCAGGAGAGCGGGGGAGCGAACACCGGGGAGCTGTTTTTT. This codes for CASQESGGANTGELFF.

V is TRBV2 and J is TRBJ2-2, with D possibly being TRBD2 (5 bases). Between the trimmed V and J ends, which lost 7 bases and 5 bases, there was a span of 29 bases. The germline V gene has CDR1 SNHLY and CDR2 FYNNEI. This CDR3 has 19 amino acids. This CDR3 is CASIFSWGYGDTPTGELFF. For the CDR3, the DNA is TGTGCCAGCATTTTTTCATGGGGTTACGGGGATACCCCAACCGGGGAGCTGTTTTTT.

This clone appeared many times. CDR3 region: CATSGPPSLAGANTGELFF. The CDR3 region has the DNA TGTGCCACCAGTGGCCCACCCTCTCTAGCGGGAGCGAACACCGGGGAGCTGTTTTTT. This rearrangement joins TRBV24-1 to TRBJ2-2, with TRBD2 matching over 10 bases. Losses at the gene ends were 5 bases for V and 0 bases for J; bases not matched to a gene: 11. CDR3 length: 19 residues. The germline gives CDR1 KGHDR, CDR2 SFDVKD.

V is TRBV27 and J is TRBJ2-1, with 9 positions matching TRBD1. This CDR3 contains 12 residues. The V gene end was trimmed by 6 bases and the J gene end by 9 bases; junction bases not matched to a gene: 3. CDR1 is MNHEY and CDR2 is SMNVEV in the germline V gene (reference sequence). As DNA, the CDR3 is TGTGCCAGCAGCACAGGGGGCGTTGAGCAGTTCTTC. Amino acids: CASSTGGVEQFF.

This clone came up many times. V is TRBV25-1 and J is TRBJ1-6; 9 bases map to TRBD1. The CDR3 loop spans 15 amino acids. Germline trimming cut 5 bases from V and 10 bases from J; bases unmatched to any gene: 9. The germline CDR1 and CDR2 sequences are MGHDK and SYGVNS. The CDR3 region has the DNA TGTGCCAGCAGTACCGGACAGGGGAGAAACTCACCCCTCCACTTT. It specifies CASSTGQGRNSPLHF.

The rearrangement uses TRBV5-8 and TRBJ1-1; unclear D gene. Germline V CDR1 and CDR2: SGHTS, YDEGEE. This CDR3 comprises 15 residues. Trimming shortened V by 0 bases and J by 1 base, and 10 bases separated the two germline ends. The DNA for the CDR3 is TGTGCCAGCAGCTTGGGTCCCGGAAGGAACACTGAAGCTTTCTTT. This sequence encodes CASSLGPGRNTEAFF. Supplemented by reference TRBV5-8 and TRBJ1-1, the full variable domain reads EAGVTQSPTHLIKTRGQQATLRCSPISGHTSVYWYQQALGLGLQFLLWYDEGEERNRGNFPPRFSGRQFPNYSSELNVNALELEDSALYLCASSLGPGRNTEAFFGQGTRLTVV.

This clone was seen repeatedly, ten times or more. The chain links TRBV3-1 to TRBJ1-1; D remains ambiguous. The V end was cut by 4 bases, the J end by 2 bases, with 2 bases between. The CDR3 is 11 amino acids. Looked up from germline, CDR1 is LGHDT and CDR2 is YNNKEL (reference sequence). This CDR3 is CASSLNTEAFF. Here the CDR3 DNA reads TGTGCCAGCAGCCTTAACACTGAAGCTTTCTTT.

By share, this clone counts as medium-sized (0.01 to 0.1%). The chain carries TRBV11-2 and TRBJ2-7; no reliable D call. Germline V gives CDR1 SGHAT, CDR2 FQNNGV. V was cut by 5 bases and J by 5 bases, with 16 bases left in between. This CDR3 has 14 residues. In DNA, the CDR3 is TGTGCCAGCAGCACCCGGAAGGGCCGCAACGAGCAGTACTTC. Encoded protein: CASSTRKGRNEQYF.

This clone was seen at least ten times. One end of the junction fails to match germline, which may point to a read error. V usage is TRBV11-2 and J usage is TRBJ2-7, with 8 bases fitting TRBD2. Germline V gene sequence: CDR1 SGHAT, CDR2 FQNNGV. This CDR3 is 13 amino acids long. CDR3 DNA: TGTGCCAGCCGCTTAAGCCGGGAGGGCGAGCAGTACTTC. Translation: CASRLSREGEQYF. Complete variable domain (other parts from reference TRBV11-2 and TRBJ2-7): EAGVAQSPRYKIIEKRQSVAFWCNPISGHATLYWYQQILGQGPKLLIQFQNNGVVDDSQLPKDRFSAERLKGVDSTLKIQPAKLEDSAVYLCASRLSREGEQYFGPGTRLTVT.

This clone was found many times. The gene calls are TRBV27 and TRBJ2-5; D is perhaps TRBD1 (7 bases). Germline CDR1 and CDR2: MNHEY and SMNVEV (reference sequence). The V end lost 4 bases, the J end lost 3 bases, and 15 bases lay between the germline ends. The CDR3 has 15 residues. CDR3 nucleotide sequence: TGTGCCAGCAGTTCCCTAGACAGGGAGGAAGAGACCCAGTACTTC. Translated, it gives CASSSLDREEETQYF.

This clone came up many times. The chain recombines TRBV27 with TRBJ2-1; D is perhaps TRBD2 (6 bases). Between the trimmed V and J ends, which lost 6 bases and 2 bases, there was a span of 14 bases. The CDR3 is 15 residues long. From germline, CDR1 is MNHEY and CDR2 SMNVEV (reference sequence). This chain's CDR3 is CASSRSSAAYNEQFF. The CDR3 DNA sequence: TGTGCCAGCAGCCGGTCTAGCGCCGCCTACAATGAGCAGTTCTTC.

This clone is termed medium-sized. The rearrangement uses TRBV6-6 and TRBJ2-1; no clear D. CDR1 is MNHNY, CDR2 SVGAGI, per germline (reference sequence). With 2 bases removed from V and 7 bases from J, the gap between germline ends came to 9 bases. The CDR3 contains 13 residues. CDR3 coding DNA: TGTGCCAGCAGTTACCTGGGTGGAAATGAGCAGTTCTTC. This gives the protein CASSYLGGNEQFF.

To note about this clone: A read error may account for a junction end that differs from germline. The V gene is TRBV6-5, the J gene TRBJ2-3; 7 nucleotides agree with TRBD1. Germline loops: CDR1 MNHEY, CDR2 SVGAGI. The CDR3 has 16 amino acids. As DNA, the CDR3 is TGTGCCATCAGTTCTGTAGAATCGACAGGGTTAGATACGCAGTATTTT. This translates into CAISSVESTGLDTQYF.

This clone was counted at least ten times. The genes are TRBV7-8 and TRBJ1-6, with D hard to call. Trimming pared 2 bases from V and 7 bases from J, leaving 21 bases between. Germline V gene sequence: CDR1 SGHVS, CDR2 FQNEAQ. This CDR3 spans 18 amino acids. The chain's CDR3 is CASSLSQLSGEPNSPLHF. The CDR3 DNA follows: TGTGCCAGCAGCTTAAGTCAACTTAGTGGGGAGCCCAATTCACCCCTCCACTTT.

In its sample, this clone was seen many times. The CDR3 DNA sequence: TGTGCCAGCAGCTTAGCCTCGCGGGGCGGGAGAGCGGGCACAGATACGCAGTATTTT. The encoded protein is CASSLASRGGRAGTDTQYF. The chain employs TRBV7-6 and TRBJ2-3; 7 bases line up with TRBD2. The CDR3 is 19 amino acids. Per germline, CDR1 SGHVS and CDR2 FNYEAQ. Trimming at V came to 0 bases and at J to 1 base, leaving 13 bases not matched to a gene.

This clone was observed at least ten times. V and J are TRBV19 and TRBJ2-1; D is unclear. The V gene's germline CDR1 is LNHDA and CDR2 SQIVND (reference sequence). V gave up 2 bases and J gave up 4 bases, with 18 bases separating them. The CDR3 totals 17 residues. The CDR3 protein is CASSISGSRLTYNEQFF. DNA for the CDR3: TGTGCCAGTAGTATATCTGGCAGCCGGTTGACTTACAATGAGCAGTTCTTC.

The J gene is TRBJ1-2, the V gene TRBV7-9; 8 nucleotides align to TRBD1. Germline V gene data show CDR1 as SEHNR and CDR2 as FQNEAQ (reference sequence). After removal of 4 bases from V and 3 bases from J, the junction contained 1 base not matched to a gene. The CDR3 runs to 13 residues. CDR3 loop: CASSSQGDYGYTF. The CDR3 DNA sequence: TGTGCCAGCAGCTCACAGGGGGACTATGGCTACACCTTC.

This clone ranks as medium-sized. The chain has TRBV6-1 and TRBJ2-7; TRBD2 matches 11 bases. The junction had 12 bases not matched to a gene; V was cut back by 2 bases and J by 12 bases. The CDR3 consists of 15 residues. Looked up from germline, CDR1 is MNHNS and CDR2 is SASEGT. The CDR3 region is CASSEPGLAVPRVYF. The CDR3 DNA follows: TGTGCCAGCAGTGAACCGGGACTAGCGGTGCCTAGGGTGTACTTC.

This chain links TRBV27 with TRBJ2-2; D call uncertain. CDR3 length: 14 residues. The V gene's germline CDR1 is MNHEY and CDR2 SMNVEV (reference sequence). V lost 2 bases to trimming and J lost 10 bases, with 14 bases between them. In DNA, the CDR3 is TGTGCCAGCAGTTTAGGGCCTGATGCCGTGGAGCTGTTTTTT. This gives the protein CASSLGPDAVELFF.

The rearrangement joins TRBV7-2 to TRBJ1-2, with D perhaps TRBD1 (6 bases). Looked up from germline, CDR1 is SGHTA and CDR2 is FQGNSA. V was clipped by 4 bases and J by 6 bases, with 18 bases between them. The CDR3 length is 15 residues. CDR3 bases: TGTGCCAGCAGCTATCCGATCGAGGGGGTTGATGGCTACACCTTC. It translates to CASSYPIEGVDGYTF.

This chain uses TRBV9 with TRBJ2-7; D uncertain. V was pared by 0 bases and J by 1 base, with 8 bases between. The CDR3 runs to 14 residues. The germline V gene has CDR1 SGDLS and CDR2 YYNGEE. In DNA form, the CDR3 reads TGTGCCAGCAGCGTAGCAGGTCATTCCTACGAGCAGTACTTC. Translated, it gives CASSVAGHSYEQYF.

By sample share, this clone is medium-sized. The CDR3 region is CASSSGLEQYF. CDR3 DNA: TGTGCCAGCAGTTCAGGTCTGGAGCAGTACTTC. The genes are TRBV27 and TRBJ2-7; D is ambiguous. Germline V gives CDR1 MNHEY, CDR2 SMNVEV (reference sequence). This CDR3 has 11 residues. The germline V and J ends were trimmed by 4 bases and 7 bases, with 8 bases remaining between them.

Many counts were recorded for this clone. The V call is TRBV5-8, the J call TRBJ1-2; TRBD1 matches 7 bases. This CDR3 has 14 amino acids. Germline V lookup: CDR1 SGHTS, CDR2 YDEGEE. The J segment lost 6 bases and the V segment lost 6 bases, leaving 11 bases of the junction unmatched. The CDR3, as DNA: TGTGCCAGCAACCCTCGGGGGACAGCAAATGGCTACACCTTC. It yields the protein CASNPRGTANGYTF.

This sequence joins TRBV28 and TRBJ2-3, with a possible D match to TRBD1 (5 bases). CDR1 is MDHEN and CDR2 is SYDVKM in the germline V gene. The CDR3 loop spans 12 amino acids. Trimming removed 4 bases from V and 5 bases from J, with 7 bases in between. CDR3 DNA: TGTGCCAGCAGTTCAGGGAAAGATACGCAGTATTTT. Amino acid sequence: CASSSGKDTQYF.

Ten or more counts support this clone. DNA of the CDR3: TGTGCCAGCAGCGTCTCGGGGTCCGACACTGAAGCTTTCTTT. It codes for CASSVSGSDTEAFF. The chain has TRBV7-9 and TRBJ1-1; no clear D gene. Germline V CDR1 and CDR2: SEHNR, FQNEAQ (reference sequence). The CDR3 has 14 residues. Deletions cut 5 bases from V and 3 bases from J, with 13 bases between. The entire variable domain, with the rest obtained from reference TRBV7-9 and TRBJ1-1, is as follows: DTGVSQNPRHKITKRGQNVTFRCDPISEHNRLYWYRQTLGQGPEFLTYFQNEAQLEKSRLLSDRFSAERPKGSFSTLEIQRTEQGDSAMYLCASSVSGSDTEAFFGQGTRLTVV.

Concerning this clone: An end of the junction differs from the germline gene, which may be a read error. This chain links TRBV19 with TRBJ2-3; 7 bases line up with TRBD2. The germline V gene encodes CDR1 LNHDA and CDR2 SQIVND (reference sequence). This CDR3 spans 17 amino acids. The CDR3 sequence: CTSSIRVERGYADTQYF. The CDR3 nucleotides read TGTACCAGTAGTATTCGGGTAGAGCGGGGATACGCAGATACGCAGTATTTT.

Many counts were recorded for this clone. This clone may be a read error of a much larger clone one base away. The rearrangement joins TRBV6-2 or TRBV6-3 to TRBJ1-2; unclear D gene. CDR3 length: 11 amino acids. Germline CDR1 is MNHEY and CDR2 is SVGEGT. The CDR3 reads CVSSYSDGYTF. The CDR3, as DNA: TGTGTCAGCAGTTACTCCGACGGCTACACCTTC.